This T cell receptor (beta chain) was retrieved from a study of cytomegalovirus exposure and HLA in healthy donors. Whole-study results and caveats: Of the V segments, some could not be distinguished, including TRBV6-2 and TRBV6-3, and were excluded.

Germline V CDR1 and CDR2: SNHLY, FYNNEI. This CDR3 contains 17 residues. Unmatched junction bases numbered 15, after V lost 6 bases and J lost 8 bases. The PCR ran on 60 Vbeta and 13 Jbeta primers. The protocol was immunoSEQ multiplex PCR, while the TCRdb copy is restricted to in-frame clones and leaves out a portion. The sample has about 160,000 clones; about 75% are singletons. To note about this clone: No antigen is known for it.

The receptor was derived from a female donor in good health and CMV-seronegative. The V call is TRBV2, the J call TRBJ2-2, with TRBD2 matching over 10 bases. Specimen: PBMCs. In DNA form, the CDR3 reads TGTGCCAGCAGCCAAGGAGGAGCGGGGGGGCCTCTTGGGGAGCTGTTTTTT. This encodes CASSQGGAGGPLGELFF.